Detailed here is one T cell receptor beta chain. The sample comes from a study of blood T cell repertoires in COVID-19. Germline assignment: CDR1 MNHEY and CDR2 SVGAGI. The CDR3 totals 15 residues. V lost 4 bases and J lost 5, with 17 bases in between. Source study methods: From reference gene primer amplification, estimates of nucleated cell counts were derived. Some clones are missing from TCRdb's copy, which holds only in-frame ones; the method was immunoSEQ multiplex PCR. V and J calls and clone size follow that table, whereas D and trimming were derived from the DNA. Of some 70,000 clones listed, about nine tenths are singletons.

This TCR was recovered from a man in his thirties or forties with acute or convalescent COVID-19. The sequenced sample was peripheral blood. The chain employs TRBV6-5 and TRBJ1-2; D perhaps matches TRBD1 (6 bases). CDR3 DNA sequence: TGTGCCAGCAGTTCCCCCAGGGGTGTAGGATATGGCTACACCTTC. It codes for CASSSPRGVGYGYTF.